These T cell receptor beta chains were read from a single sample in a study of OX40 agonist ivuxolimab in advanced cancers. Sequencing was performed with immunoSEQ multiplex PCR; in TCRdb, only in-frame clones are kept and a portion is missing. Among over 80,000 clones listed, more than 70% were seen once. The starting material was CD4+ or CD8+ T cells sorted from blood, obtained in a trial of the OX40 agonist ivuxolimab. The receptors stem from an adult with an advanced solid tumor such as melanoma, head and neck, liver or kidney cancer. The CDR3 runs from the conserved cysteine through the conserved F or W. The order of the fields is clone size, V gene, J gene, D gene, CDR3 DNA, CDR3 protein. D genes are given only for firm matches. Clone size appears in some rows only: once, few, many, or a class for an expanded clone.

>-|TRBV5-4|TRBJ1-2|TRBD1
TGTGCCAGCAGCGGCGACCGACAGGGGATATATGGCTACACCTTC
CASSGDRQGIYGYTF
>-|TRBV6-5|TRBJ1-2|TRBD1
TGTGCCAGCAGTGCCCCGGGACAGTATGGCTACACCTTC
CASSAPGQYGYTF
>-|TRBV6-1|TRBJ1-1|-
TGTGCCAGCAGTGAAAGGCAGGCAGGTACTGAAGCTTTCTTT
CASSERQAGTEAFF
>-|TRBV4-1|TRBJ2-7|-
TGCGCCAGCAGCCAAGACCCCGGGTTACCACCCTACGAGCAGTACTTC
CASSQDPGLPPYEQYF
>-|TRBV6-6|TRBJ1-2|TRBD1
TGTGCCAGCCACCCGACAGGGGGGTTTGAGGGCTACACCTTC
CASHPTGGFEGYTF
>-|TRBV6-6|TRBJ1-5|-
TGTGCCAGCACCGCCACCAATAGCAATCAGCCCCAGCATTTT
CASTATNSNQPQHF
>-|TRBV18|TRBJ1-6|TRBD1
TGTGCCAGCTCACCGGGACAGGGGATGGGTTCACCCCTCCACTTT
CASSPGQGMGSPLHF
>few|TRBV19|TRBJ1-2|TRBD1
TGTGCCAGTAGCCCGACAGGGGAGGTCTATGGCTACACCTTC
CASSPTGEVYGYTF
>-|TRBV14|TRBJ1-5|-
TGTGCCAGCAGCCCAACAAATCAGCCCCAGCATTTT
CASSPTNQPQHF
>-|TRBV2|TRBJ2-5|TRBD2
TGTGCCAGCAGTTCGTTCTGGGGACTAGCGGGAGAGACCCAGTACTTC
CASSSFWGLAGETQYF
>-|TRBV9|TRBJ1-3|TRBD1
TGTGCCAGCAGCGTAGGGTCGGGACAGGGGCGTGGAAACACCATATATTTT
CASSVGSGQGRGNTIYF
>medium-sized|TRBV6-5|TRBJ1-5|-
TGTGCCAGCAGTTACGGCCGGCATCAGCCCCAGCATTTT
CASSYGRHQPQHF
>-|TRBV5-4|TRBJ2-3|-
TGTGCCAGCAGCTTGGCCTTTACGGGTGGCAGGACTACAGATACGCAGTATTTT
CASSLAFTGGRTTDTQYF
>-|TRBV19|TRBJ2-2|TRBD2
TGTGCCAGTAGCCGAGGTAGCGGGGTAACCGGGGAGCTGTTTTTT
CASSRGSGVTGELFF
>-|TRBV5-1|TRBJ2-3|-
TGCGCCAGCAGCGGCTCGACAGGGAGGAACACAGATACGCAGTATTTT
CASSGSTGRNTDTQYF
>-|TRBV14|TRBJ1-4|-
TGTGCCAGCAGCCAAGATCTCCGAGGGGGGGAAAAACTGTTTTTT
CASSQDLRGGEKLFF
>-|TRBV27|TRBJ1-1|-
TGTGCCAGCAGTTTAAGTTCAGGGTGGAGCACTGAAGCTTTCTTT
CASSLSSGWSTEAFF